A selection of T cell receptor beta chains follows, all from one sample in a study of beta chain features in type 1 diabetes. Libraries were prepared by immunoSEQ multiplex PCR; TCRdb keeps only in-frame clonotypes and omits some of them. This sample has 350,000 to 450,000 clones; 10% to 15% occur once, and the top ten carry about 0.01%. Sequenced material: naive CD4+ T cells from blood. The receptors here all came from a woman younger than 30 with type 1 diabetes. The CDR3 runs from the conserved cysteine through the conserved F or W. D genes are given only for firm matches. Some rows mark clone size as missing; the rest say once, few, many or name a class of expanded clone.

j_gene	abundance	v_gene	d_gene	CDR3nt	CDR3aa
TRBJ2-1	.	TRBV27	.	TGTGCCAGCACCACCAGGAGGAATGAGCAGTTCTTC	CASTTRRNEQFF
TRBJ2-3	.	TRBV2	.	TGTGCCAGCAGTGGGTATCAGGCAGATACGCAGTATTTT	CASSGYQADTQYF
TRBJ1-1	.	TRBV18	.	TGTGCCAGCTCACCACCGAATGCAGGGATGGGGATGAACACTGAAGCTTTCTTT	CASSPPNAGMGMNTEAFF
TRBJ1-1	.	TRBV5-1	TRBD1	TGCGCCAGCAGCACAACAGGGGCGAGGAACACTGAAGCTTTCTTT	CASSTTGARNTEAFF
TRBJ2-5	.	TRBV10-3	TRBD1	TGTGCCATCAGTGAGTTTCTACAGGGGGCACAAGAGACCCAGTACTTC	CAISEFLQGAQETQYF
TRBJ2-2	.	TRBV18	.	TGTGCCAGCTCACCAATGTTTTACGGGGTCAACACCGGGGAGCTGTTTTTT	CASSPMFYGVNTGELFF
TRBJ2-5	.	TRBV19	TRBD2	TGTGCCAGTAGTAGCGGGAGGGAGACCCAGTACTTC	CASSSGRETQYF
TRBJ1-2	.	TRBV20-1	.	TGCAGTGGGAGAAACTATGGCTACACCTTC	CSGRNYGYTF
TRBJ1-5	.	TRBV29-1	TRBD1	TGCAGCGTTTCCCTGACAGGGCCGAATCAGCCCCAGCATTTT	CSVSLTGPNQPQHF
TRBJ2-3	few	TRBV5-1	TRBD1	TGCGCCAGCAGCGGACGACAGGGAAGCACAGATACGCAGTATTTT	CASSGRQGSTDTQYF
TRBJ1-2	few	TRBV19	.	TGTGCCAGTAGTACAGGGGCTGGCTACACCTTC	CASSTGAGYTF
TRBJ2-7	few	TRBV7-2	TRBD2	TGTGCCAGCAGCTTGTGGAGGGCTAGCGGGGGCGAGCAGTACTTC	CASSLWRASGGEQYF
TRBJ1-2	.	TRBV5-6	.	TGTGCCAGCAGCTTGGGGGGGGTTGGCTACACCTTC	CASSLGGVGYTF
TRBJ2-7	.	TRBV7-2	TRBD2	TGTGCCAGCAGCTTTGCGGGGGGGCCCCAGGGCGAGCAGTACTTC	CASSFAGGPQGEQYF
TRBJ2-3	few	TRBV7-9	.	TGTGCCAGCAGCTCGACTCGGGTAGATACGCAGTATTTT	CASSSTRVDTQYF
TRBJ1-1	.	TRBV20-1	.	TGCAGTGCCATCCCCGGGACTGAAGCTTTCTTT	CSAIPGTEAFF
TRBJ2-1	few	TRBV5-1	TRBD2	TGCGCCAGCAGCTTGGCCCCCAGCGGGGGGGCCTCCAATGAGCAGTTCTTC	CASSLAPSGGASNEQFF
TRBJ2-1	.	TRBV7-9	.	TGTGCCAGATCCGTCGGGACTTCCTACAATGAGCAGTTCTTC	CARSVGTSYNEQFF
TRBJ2-3	.	TRBV7-2	TRBD2	TGTGCCAGCAGCCGGCTTTTGTGGGTTAGCGGGGGGGCTGAAGATACGCAGTATTTT	CASSRLLWVSGGAEDTQYF
TRBJ2-7	few	TRBV10-3	TRBD2	TGTGCCATCAGTGACGGCGGGAGTCCCTCCTACGAGCAGTACTTC	CAISDGGSPSYEQYF
TRBJ1-1	.	TRBV15	.	TGTGCCACCAGCAGATTCAAGGGGCACACTGAAGCTTTCTTT	CATSRFKGHTEAFF
TRBJ2-5	few	TRBV29-1	TRBD1	TGCAGCTTCCGACAGGGAAAAGAGACCCAGTACTTC	CSFRQGKETQYF
TRBJ1-5	few	TRBV28	.	TGTGCCAGCAGTTCCGGGGGAAGTCAGCCCCAGCATTTT	CASSSGGSQPQHF
TRBJ2-7	.	TRBV25-1	.	TGTGCCAGCAGCGGTTCGCGGGGCCCCTACGAGCAGTACTTC	CASSGSRGPYEQYF
TRBJ1-3	few	TRBV15	.	TGTGCCACCAGCAGGGACAGCGTCTCTGGAAACACCATATATTTT	CATSRDSVSGNTIYF
TRBJ2-3	.	TRBV11-3	.	TGTGCCAGCAGCCCTCTAGAGACCCTAGAACAGTATTTT	CASSPLETLEQYF
TRBJ1-2	.	TRBV5-1	TRBD1	TGCGCCAGCAGTCAACAGGGGTATGGCTACACCTTC	CASSQQGYGYTF
TRBJ2-1	few	TRBV15	TRBD2	TGTGCCACCAGCCCCCTAGCGGGAGGAAAATCCAATGAGCAGTTCTTC	CATSPLAGGKSNEQFF
TRBJ1-2	few	TRBV5-4	.	TGTGCCAGCAGCTTGCAGGGTGATGGCTACACCTTC	CASSLQGDGYTF
TRBJ2-1	few	TRBV4-3	TRBD2	TGCGCCAGCAGCCAAGAAGGCTACCTAGCGGGAGTCAATGAGCAGTTCTTC	CASSQEGYLAGVNEQFF
TRBJ2-1	.	TRBV14	TRBD1	TGTGCCAGCAGCCCCAGGACAGGAGACAATGAGCAGTTCTTC	CASSPRTGDNEQFF
TRBJ2-7	.	TRBV29-1	.	TGCAGCGTTGTGTCAGTTTACGAGCAGTACTTC	CSVVSVYEQYF
TRBJ1-6	.	TRBV18	.	TGTGCCAGCTCACCGCACGAGGAGTCACCCCTCCACTTT	CASSPHEESPLHF
TRBJ2-1	.	TRBV11-2	.	TGTGCCAGCAGTAGGACTTCCTACAATGAGCAGTTCTTC	CASSRTSYNEQFF
TRBJ1-5	.	TRBV27	.	TGTGCCAGCGGAAGGGAGTCGGGCAATCAGCCCCAGCATTTT	CASGRESGNQPQHF
TRBJ2-1	few	TRBV7-2	TRBD2	TGTGCCAGCAGCTTCCAGCGGGGGGGCCCTGAGCAGTTCTTC	CASSFQRGGPEQFF
TRBJ2-6	few	TRBV2	TRBD1	TGTGCCAGCACCAAGGGGGACAGGTACTCTGGGGCCAACGTCCTGACTTTC	CASTKGDRYSGANVLTF
TRBJ2-3	few	TRBV11-1	TRBD2	TGTGCCAGCAGCGTAGAAAGACTAGCGGGCAGCACAGATACGCAGTATTTT	CASSVERLAGSTDTQYF
TRBJ2-1	.	TRBV19	.	TGTGCCAGTAGTGGTCGGGAGGGACAGGGAGGACGGAATGAGCAGTTCTTC	CASSGREGQGGRNEQFF
TRBJ1-2	few	TRBV9	.	TGTGCCAGCAGCGTAGCAGGGGTTGATGGCTACACCTTC	CASSVAGVDGYTF
TRBJ1-6	.	TRBV11-2	.	TGTGCCAGCAGCTCAGATCGGGATTCACCCCTCCACTTT	CASSSDRDSPLHF
TRBJ2-7	.	TRBV2	TRBD1	TGTGCCAGCAGTGAGGGACAGGGGGCATTCTACGAGCAGTACTTC	CASSEGQGAFYEQYF
TRBJ2-7	few	TRBV7-9	.	TGTGCCAGCACCGATTCCGGGACACTTTACGAGCAGTACTTC	CASTDSGTLYEQYF
TRBJ2-1	.	TRBV14	TRBD2	TGTGCCAGCAGCCAAACCCCGGGACTAGTAGGCAATGAGCAGTTCTTC	CASSQTPGLVGNEQFF
TRBJ1-5	.	TRBV28	.	TGTGCCAGCAGTTTGGGCAGGGACAATCAGCCCCAGCATTTT	CASSLGRDNQPQHF
TRBJ1-2	few	TRBV4-1	.	TGCGCCAGCAGCCAAGATCTAGGAAATCCCAACTATGGCTACACCTTC	CASSQDLGNPNYGYTF
TRBJ2-5	.	TRBV7-2	TRBD1	TGTGCCAGCACCCCGGACAGGGTACTCCAAGAGACCCAGTACTTC	CASTPDRVLQETQYF
TRBJ2-7	few	TRBV19	.	TGTGCCAGTAGTGATGACACGATCGAGCAGTACTTC	CASSDDTIEQYF